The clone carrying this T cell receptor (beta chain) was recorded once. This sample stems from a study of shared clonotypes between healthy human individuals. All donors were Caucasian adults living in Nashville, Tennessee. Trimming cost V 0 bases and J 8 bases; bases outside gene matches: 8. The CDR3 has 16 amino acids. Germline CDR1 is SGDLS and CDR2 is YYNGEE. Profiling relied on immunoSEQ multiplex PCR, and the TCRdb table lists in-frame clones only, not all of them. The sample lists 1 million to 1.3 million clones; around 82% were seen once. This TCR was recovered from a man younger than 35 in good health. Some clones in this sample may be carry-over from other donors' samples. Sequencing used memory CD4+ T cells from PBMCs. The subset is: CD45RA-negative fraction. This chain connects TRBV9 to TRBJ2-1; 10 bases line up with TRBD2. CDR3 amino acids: CASSVDGTSGIHEQFF. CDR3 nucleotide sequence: TGTGCCAGCAGCGTAGATGGCACTAGCGGGATCCATGAGCAGTTCTTC.